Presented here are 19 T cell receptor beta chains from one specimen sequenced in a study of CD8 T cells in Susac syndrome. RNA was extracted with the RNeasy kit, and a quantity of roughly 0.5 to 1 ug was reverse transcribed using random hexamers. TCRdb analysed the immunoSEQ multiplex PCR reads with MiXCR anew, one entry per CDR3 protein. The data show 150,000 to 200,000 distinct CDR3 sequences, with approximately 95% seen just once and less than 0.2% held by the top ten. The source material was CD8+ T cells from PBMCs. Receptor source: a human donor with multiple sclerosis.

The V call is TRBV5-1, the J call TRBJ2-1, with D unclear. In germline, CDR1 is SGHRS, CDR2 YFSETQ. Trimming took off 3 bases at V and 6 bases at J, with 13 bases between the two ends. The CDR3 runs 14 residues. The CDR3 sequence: CASSSSGSINEQFF. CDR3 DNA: TGCGCCAGCAGCTCTTCCGGGTCGATCAATGAGCAGTTCTTC.

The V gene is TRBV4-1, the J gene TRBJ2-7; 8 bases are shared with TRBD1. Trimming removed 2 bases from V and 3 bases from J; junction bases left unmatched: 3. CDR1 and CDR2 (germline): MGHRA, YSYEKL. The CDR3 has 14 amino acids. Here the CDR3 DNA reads TGCGCCAGCAGCCAATTACAGGGGGACTACGAGCAGTACTTC. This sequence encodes CASSQLQGDYEQYF.

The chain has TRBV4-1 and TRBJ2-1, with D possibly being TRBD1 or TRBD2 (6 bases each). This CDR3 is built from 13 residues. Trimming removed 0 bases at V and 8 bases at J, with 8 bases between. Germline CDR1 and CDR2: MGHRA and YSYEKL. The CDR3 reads CASSQERGHEQFF. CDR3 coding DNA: TGCGCCAGCAGCCAAGAACGGGGGCATGAGCAGTTCTTC.

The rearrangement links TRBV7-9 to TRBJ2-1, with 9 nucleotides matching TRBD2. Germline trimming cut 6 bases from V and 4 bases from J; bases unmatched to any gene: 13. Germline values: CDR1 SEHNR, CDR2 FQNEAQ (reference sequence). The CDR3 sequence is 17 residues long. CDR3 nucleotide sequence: TGTGCCAGCAGTAACACCAAGGATCTAGCGGGGTACAATGAGCAGTTCTTC. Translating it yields CASSNTKDLAGYNEQFF.

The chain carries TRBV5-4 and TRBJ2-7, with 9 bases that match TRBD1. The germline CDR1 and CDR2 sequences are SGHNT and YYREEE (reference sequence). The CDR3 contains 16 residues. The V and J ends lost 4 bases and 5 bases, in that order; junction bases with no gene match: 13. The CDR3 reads CASSRPRDRGRNEQYF. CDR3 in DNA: TGTGCCAGCAGCCGACCTCGCGACAGGGGGAGGAACGAGCAGTACTTC.

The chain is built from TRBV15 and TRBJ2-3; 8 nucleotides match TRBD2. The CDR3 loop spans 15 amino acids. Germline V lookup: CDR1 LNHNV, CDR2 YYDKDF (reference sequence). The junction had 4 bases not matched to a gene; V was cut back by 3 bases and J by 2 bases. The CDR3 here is CATSSRGGITDTQYF. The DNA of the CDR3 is TGTGCCACCAGCAGTCGCGGGGGGATCACAGATACGCAGTATTTT.

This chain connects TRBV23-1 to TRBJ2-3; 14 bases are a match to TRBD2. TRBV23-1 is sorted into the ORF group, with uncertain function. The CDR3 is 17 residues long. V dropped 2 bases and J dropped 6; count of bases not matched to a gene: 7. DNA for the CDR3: TGCGCCAGCAGTCAAACTGGGACTAGCGGGAGAGGGGATACGCAGTATTTT. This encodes CASSQTGTSGRGDTQYF.

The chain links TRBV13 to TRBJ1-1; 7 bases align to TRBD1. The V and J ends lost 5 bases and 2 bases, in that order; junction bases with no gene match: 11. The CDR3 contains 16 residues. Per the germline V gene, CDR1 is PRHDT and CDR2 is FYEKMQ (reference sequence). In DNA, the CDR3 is TGTGCCAGCAGCGTCCCCCTCGAAGGGGGCAACACTGAAGCTTTCTTT. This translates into CASSVPLEGGNTEAFF.

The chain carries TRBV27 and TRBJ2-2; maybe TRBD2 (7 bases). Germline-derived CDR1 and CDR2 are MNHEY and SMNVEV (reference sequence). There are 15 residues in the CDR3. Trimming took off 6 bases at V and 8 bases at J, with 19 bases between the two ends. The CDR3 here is CASSPAGGQSGELFF. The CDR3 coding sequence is TGTGCCAGCAGCCCTGCCGGGGGGCAAAGTGGGGAGCTGTTTTTT.

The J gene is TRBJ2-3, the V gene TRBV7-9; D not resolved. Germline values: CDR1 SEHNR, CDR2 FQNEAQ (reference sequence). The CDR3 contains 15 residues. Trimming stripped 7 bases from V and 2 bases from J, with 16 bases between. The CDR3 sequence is CASTQPGRYTDTQYF. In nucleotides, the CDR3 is TGTGCCAGCACCCAGCCCGGGCGGTACACAGATACGCAGTATTTT.

The CDR3 is CSARDVAAGALNEQFF. The CDR3 region has the DNA TGCAGTGCTAGAGATGTCGCAGCGGGGGCCCTCAATGAGCAGTTCTTC. V and J are TRBV20-1 and TRBJ2-1, with TRBD2 identical over 8 bases. Germline V gene data show CDR1 as DFQATT and CDR2 as SNEGSKA (reference sequence). Trimming at V came to 0 bases and at J to 6 bases, leaving 10 bases not matched to a gene. The CDR3 length is 16 residues.

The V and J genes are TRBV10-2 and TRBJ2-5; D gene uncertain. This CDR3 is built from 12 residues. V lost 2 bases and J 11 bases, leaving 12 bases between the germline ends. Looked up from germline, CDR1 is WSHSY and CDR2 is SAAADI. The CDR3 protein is CASSERVADQYF. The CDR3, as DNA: TGCGCCAGCAGTGAGAGAGTCGCGGATCAGTACTTC.

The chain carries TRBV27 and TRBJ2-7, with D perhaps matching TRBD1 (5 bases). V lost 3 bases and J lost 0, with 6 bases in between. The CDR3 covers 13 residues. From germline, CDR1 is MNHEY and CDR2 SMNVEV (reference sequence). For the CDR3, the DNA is TGTGCCAGCAGTTTCGACAGCTCCTACGAGCAGTACTTC. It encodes CASSFDSSYEQYF.

The CDR3 reads CASSQAPSGSYEQYF. The CDR3 nucleotides read TGTGCCAGCAGCCAAGCGCCTAGCGGGTCGTACGAGCAGTACTTC. The rearrangement joins TRBV3-1 to TRBJ2-7, with TRBD2 matching 8 bases. The CDR3 runs to 15 residues. Per the germline V gene, CDR1 is LGHDT and CDR2 is YNNKEL (reference sequence). Losses at the gene ends were 1 base for V and 4 bases for J; bases not matched to a gene: 6.

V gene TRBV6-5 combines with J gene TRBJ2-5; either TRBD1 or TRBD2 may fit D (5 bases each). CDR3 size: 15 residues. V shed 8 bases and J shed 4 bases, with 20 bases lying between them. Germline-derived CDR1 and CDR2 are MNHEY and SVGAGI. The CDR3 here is CASGNRRFRGETQYF. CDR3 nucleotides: TGTGCCAGCGGGAACAGGCGATTTCGGGGAGAGACCCAGTACTTC.

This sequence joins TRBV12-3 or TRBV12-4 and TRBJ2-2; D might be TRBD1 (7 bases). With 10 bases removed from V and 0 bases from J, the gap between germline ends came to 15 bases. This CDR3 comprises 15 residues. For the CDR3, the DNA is TGTGCCACCCCCAGGGGGGAAGCGAACACCGGGGAGCTGTTTTTT. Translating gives CATPRGEANTGELFF.

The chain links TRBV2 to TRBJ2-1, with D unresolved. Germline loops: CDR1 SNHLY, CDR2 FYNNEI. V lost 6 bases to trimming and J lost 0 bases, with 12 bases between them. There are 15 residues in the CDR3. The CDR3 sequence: CASRTTISSYNEQFF. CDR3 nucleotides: TGTGCCAGCAGGACCACGATAAGCTCCTACAATGAGCAGTTCTTC.

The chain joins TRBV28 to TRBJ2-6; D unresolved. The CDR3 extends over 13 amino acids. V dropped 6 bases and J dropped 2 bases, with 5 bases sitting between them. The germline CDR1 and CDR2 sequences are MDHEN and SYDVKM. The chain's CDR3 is CASSATGANVLTF. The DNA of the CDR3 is TGTGCCAGCAGCGCAACTGGGGCCAACGTCCTGACTTTC.

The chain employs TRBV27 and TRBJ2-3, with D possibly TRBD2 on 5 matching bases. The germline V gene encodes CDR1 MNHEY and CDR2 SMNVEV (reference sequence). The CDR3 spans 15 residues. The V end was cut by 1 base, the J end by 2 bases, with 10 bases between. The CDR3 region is CASSLFAGLTDTQYF. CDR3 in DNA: TGTGCCAGCAGTTTATTTGCGGGCCTCACAGATACGCAGTATTTT.